This TCR beta chain was sequenced during a study of CD8 T cells in Susac syndrome. The study, taken as a whole, reports: CD4+ repertoires of Susac syndrome patients lacked detectable clonal expansion.

RNA amounts of about 0.45 to 1 ug underwent reverse transcription with random hexamers. TCRdb analysed the immunoSEQ multiplex PCR reads with MiXCR anew, one entry per CDR3 protein. The table includes about 240,000 distinct CDR3 sequences, 90% to 96% detected once. TCR beta sequencing covered blood CD8+ and CD4+ T cells. Turning to this clonotype: Its antigen is unknown.

CDR1 is SGHNT and CDR2 is YYREEE in the germline V gene (reference sequence). This CDR3 has 15 amino acids. V gave up 1 base and J gave up 3 bases; unmatched junction bases: 0. The sequence derives from a human donor with Susac syndrome. The specimen was CD4+ T cells from PBMCs. The rearrangement joins TRBV5-4 to TRBJ2-3; 12 bases line up with TRBD2. The CDR3 reads CASSLTSGGTDTQYF. The CDR3 DNA reads as TGTGCCAGCAGCTTGACTAGCGGGGGGACAGATACGCAGTATTTT.